A single sample is the source of the 25 T cell receptor beta chains below, sequenced in a study of lymphopenia after photon versus proton radiotherapy. Assay: immunoSEQ multiplex PCR; the TCRdb copy retains only in-frame clones and omits some. The sample holds about 42,000 clones, over 75% seen once. The sample here was peripheral blood, taken from a patient treated with proton-based radiotherapy. These receptors were collected from a woman aged 70-85 years with pancreatic cancer.

The chain uses TRBV29-1 and TRBJ2-4; D may match TRBD1 or TRBD2 (6 bases each). The CDR3 has 14 residues. Germline CDR1 SQVTM, CDR2 ANQGSEA. The ends were cut back, 0 bases at V and 9 bases at J, with 15 bases in the middle. Here the CDR3 reads CSVEDRERGPIQYF. The CDR3 DNA sequence: TGCAGCGTTGAAGACAGAGAACGGGGGCCCATTCAGTACTTC.

The chain uses TRBV18 and TRBJ2-7; D possibly corresponds to TRBD1 (5 bases). The germline V gene encodes CDR1 KGHSH and CDR2 LQKENI. The CDR3 runs to 16 residues. Trimming shortened V by 4 bases and J by 5 bases, and 21 bases separated the two germline ends. CDR3 loop: CASSLWEGVLSNEQYF. CDR3 in DNA: TGTGCCAGCTCACTTTGGGAAGGGGTCTTGTCAAACGAGCAGTACTTC. Full variable domain (rest looked up from reference TRBV18 and TRBJ2-7): NAGVMQNPRHLVRRRGQEARLRCSPMKGHSHVYWYRQLPEEGLKFMVYLQKENIIDESGMPKERFSAEFPKEGPSILRIQQVVRGDSAAYFCASSLWEGVLSNEQYFGPGTRLTVT.

By sample share, this clone is medium-sized. V usage is TRBV4-2 and J usage is TRBJ2-7; 11 bases map to TRBD2. The J segment lost 3 bases and the V segment lost 2 bases, leaving 6 bases of the junction unmatched. The germline CDR1 and CDR2 sequences are LGHNA and YNFKEQ. CDR3 length: 16 residues. CDR3 coding DNA: TGTGCCAGCAGCCAAACACCCGGGACTAGCGGCTACGAGCAGTACTTC. As protein: CASSQTPGTSGYEQYF.

This chain connects TRBV5-1 to TRBJ2-5; 9 nucleotides agree with TRBD2. This CDR3 has 16 residues. Germline V gene data show CDR1 as SGHRS and CDR2 as YFSETQ. V shed 0 bases, J shed 2 bases, and the junction held 5 bases outside the gene matches. In nucleotides, the CDR3 is TGCGCCAGCAGCTTGGTTCCTAGCGGGACACAAGAGACCCAGTACTTC. Protein product: CASSLVPSGTQETQYF.

V usage is TRBV30 and J usage is TRBJ1-1; no definite D call. This CDR3 is 15 amino acids long. Germline lookup yields CDR1 GTSNPN and CDR2 SVGIG (reference sequence). V lost 0 bases and J lost 5, with 16 bases in between. The CDR3 DNA sequence: TGTGCCTGGAGTGTATATGGTGGGCTCGGGACTGAAGCTTTCTTT. Protein sequence: CAWSVYGGLGTEAFF.

The rearrangement links TRBV27 to TRBJ2-7; 9 nucleotides agree with TRBD2. The CDR3 contains 16 residues. With 1 base clipped from V and 5 bases from J, the junction kept 9 bases outside the gene matches. Germline loops: CDR1 MNHEY, CDR2 SMNVEV (reference sequence). The CDR3: CASSLYGREGLNEQYF. The CDR3 region has the DNA TGTGCCAGCAGTTTATATGGGCGGGAGGGCCTCAACGAGCAGTACTTC.

The chain employs TRBV4-1 and TRBJ1-2, with no clear D. This CDR3 contains 13 residues. Trimming shortened V by 1 base and J by 6 bases, and 9 bases separated the two germline ends. Germline CDR1 is MGHRA and CDR2 is YSYEKL. CDR3 DNA sequence: TGCGCCAGCAGCCAAGCCCCCCGAGATGGCTACACCTTC. Protein: CASSQAPRDGYTF.

The V and J genes are TRBV7-2 and TRBJ2-2, with 15 bases lining up with TRBD2. CDR1 and CDR2 from the germline V gene are SGHTA and FQGNSA. V shed 5 bases, J shed 3 bases, and the junction held 7 bases outside the gene matches. This CDR3 spans 18 amino acids. The CDR3 loop is CASSQGLAGGVYTGELFF. In DNA, the CDR3 is TGTGCCAGCAGCCAAGGACTAGCGGGAGGGGTATACACCGGGGAGCTGTTTTTT.

The V and J genes are TRBV12-5 and TRBJ1-5, with D unclear. The CDR3 length is 14 residues. Germline V gene lookup returns CDR1 LGHNT and CDR2 FRNRAP. Trimming cost V 5 bases and J 6 bases, with 14 bases left between them. Here the CDR3 reads CASGPGEPGQPQHF. Written as DNA, the CDR3 is TGTGCTAGTGGTCCTGGGGAGCCTGGTCAGCCCCAGCATTTT.

The chain links TRBV19 to TRBJ2-2; 9 positions match TRBD1. Germline trimming cut 4 bases from V and 4 bases from J; bases unmatched to any gene: 1. The germline V gene encodes CDR1 LNHDA and CDR2 SQIVND (reference sequence). This CDR3 spans 14 amino acids. CDR3 amino acids: CASSRDRVTGELFF. The CDR3 bases are TGTGCCAGTAGTAGGGACAGGGTCACCGGGGAGCTGTTTTTT.

The chain couples TRBV18 to TRBJ1-5; no clear D. With 1 base removed from V and 5 bases from J, the gap between germline ends came to 6 bases. The CDR3 spans 13 residues. Germline CDR1 reads KGHSH; CDR2 reads LQKENI. In DNA, the CDR3 is TGTGCCAGCTCACCACTGAGGGATCAGCCCCAGCATTTT. The encoded protein is CASSPLRDQPQHF.

The chain is built from TRBV4-2 and TRBJ2-7, with D tentatively TRBD1 (5 bases). CDR3 length equals 14 residues. CDR1 and CDR2 (germline): LGHNA, YNFKEQ. V gave up 1 base and J gave up 6 bases, with 13 bases separating them. CDR3 in DNA: TGTGCCAGCAGCCAAGGCACGTCAGGGATCGAGCAGTACTTC. This translates into CASSQGTSGIEQYF.

The V and J genes are TRBV2 and TRBJ2-7, with 9 bases lining up with TRBD2. J lost 3 bases, V lost 3 bases, and 12 bases had no gene match. CDR3 length equals 17 residues. CDR1 SNHLY and CDR2 FYNNEI come from the germline V gene. The CDR3 reads CASSDGGRANYVYEQYF. As DNA, the CDR3 is TGTGCCAGCAGTGATGGCGGGAGGGCCAATTACGTCTACGAGCAGTACTTC.

This clone appeared a single time. The genes are TRBV4-2 and TRBJ2-7; 9 bases are shared with TRBD1. After removal of 4 bases from V and 1 base from J, the junction contained 5 bases not matched to a gene. Germline V gene lookup returns CDR1 LGHNA and CDR2 YNFKEQ. The CDR3 spans 15 residues. The CDR3 region has the DNA TGTGCCAGCAGCCCTCCGGGACAGGGTTCCTACGAGCAGTACTTC. This translates into CASSPPGQGSYEQYF.

The gene calls are TRBV10-2 and TRBJ1-1; D ambiguous. The germline V gene encodes CDR1 WSHSY and CDR2 SAAADI. The CDR3 totals 10 residues. V gave up 7 bases and J gave up 5 bases, with 5 bases separating them. CDR3 sequence (DNA): TGCGCCAGCATTGGGACTGAAGCTTTCTTT. Translation: CASIGTEAFF.

This clone appeared a single time. The V and J genes are TRBV29-1 and TRBJ2-7; no reliable D call. The CDR3 length is 11 residues. Trimming stripped 7 bases from V and 0 bases from J, with 7 bases between. Germline CDR1 SQVTM, CDR2 ANQGSEA. The chain's CDR3 is CSALNSYEQYF. CDR3 nucleotide sequence: TGCAGCGCCTTGAACTCCTACGAGCAGTACTTC.

The chain combines TRBV19 with TRBJ2-2; TRBD2 aligns across 10 bases. Germline loops: CDR1 LNHDA, CDR2 SQIVND (reference sequence). The length of the CDR3 is 14 residues. V shed 5 bases and J 6 bases; nucleotides not matched to a gene: 3. The chain's CDR3 is CASSGTSVAGELFF. The CDR3 DNA sequence: TGTGCCAGTAGTGGGACTAGCGTGGCCGGGGAGCTGTTTTTT.

The gene calls are TRBV7-9 and TRBJ2-7; TRBD2 agrees at 7 bases. Losses at the gene ends were 4 bases for V and 6 bases for J; bases not matched to a gene: 9. Germline V gene data show CDR1 as SEHNR and CDR2 as FQNEAQ (reference sequence). This CDR3 is built from 14 residues. This CDR3 is CASSSAGTIGEQYF. DNA for the CDR3: TGTGCCAGCAGCTCAGCGGGGACCATCGGCGAGCAGTACTTC.

The chain has TRBV7-2 and TRBJ2-5, with 8 bases aligning to TRBD2. Germline loops: CDR1 SGHTA, CDR2 FQGNSA. The CDR3 spans 15 residues. The junction had 10 bases not matched to a gene; V was cut back by 5 bases and J by 5 bases. The CDR3 coding sequence is TGTGCCAGCAGCCCCAATAGCGGGACCGGCGAGACCCAGTACTTC. Amino acid sequence: CASSPNSGTGETQYF. The variable domain in full, completed from reference TRBV7-2 and TRBJ2-5, reads GAGVSQSPSNKVTEKGKDVELRCDPISGHTALYWYRQSLGQGLEFLIYFQGNSAPDKSGLPSDRFSAERTGGSVSTLTIQRTQQEDSAVYLCASSPNSGTGETQYFGPGTRLLVL.

V and J are TRBV30 and TRBJ1-5, with a possible D match to TRBD1 (5 bases). The CDR3 is made up of 16 amino acids. V was cut by 3 bases and J by 5 bases, with 20 bases left in between. Germline CDR1 GTSNPN, CDR2 SVGIG (reference sequence). Written as DNA, the CDR3 is TGTGCCTGGAGCCCCGGCGGGGGGAATTGGGATCAGCCCCAGCATTTT. The encoded protein is CAWSPGGGNWDQPQHF.

V usage is TRBV11-1 and J usage is TRBJ1-1; D is possibly TRBD1 (6 bases). The length of the CDR3 is 16 residues. Trimming removed 1 base at V and 2 bases at J, with 14 bases between. In germline, CDR1 is SGHAT, CDR2 FQDESV (reference sequence). In nucleotides, the CDR3 is TGTGCCAGCAGCTTAGAGCTCCTCAGGGGAAACACTGAAGCTTTCTTT. It encodes CASSLELLRGNTEAFF. Complete variable domain (other parts from reference TRBV11-1 and TRBJ1-1): EAEVAQSPRYKITEKSQAVAFWCDPISGHATLYWYRQILGQGPELLVQFQDESVVDDSQLPKDRFSAERLKGVDSTLKIQPAELGDSAMYLCASSLELLRGNTEAFFGQGTRLTVV.

The chain uses TRBV5-6 and TRBJ2-2, with no clear D. The ends were cut back, 0 bases at V and 7 bases at J, with 4 bases in the middle. This CDR3 contains 12 residues. Looked up from germline, CDR1 is SGHDT and CDR2 is YYEEEE. This chain's CDR3 is CASSLAVGELFF. CDR3 coding DNA: TGTGCCAGCAGCTTGGCCGTCGGGGAGCTGTTTTTT.

This chain links TRBV5-4 with TRBJ2-7; D may be TRBD1 or TRBD2 (5 bases each). V was clipped by 4 bases and J by 4 bases, with 15 bases between them. The V gene's germline CDR1 is SGHNT and CDR2 YYREEE (reference sequence). This CDR3 has 14 residues. The CDR3 here is CASSLSGGTYEQYF. Here the CDR3 DNA reads TGTGCCAGCAGCCTCAGTGGGGGAACTTACGAGCAGTACTTC.

The chain couples TRBV27 to TRBJ2-3; 10 positions agree with TRBD2. The CDR3 contains 17 residues. V trimming: 6 bases; J trimming: 1 base; junction bases outside the gene matches: 10. Germline V gives CDR1 MNHEY, CDR2 SMNVEV (reference sequence). The CDR3 loop is CASSLNSGRLGTDTQYF. The CDR3, as DNA: TGTGCCAGCAGCCTCAATAGCGGGAGGCTGGGCACAGATACGCAGTATTTT.

V gene TRBV2 combines with J gene TRBJ2-1, with D possibly matching TRBD2 (5 bases). V lost 6 bases to trimming and J lost 5 bases, with 17 bases between them. The length of the CDR3 is 15 residues. The germline gives CDR1 SNHLY, CDR2 FYNNEI. This CDR3 reads CASRTDYEAHNEQFF. As DNA, the CDR3 is TGTGCCAGCAGAACCGACTATGAAGCGCACAATGAGCAGTTCTTC.